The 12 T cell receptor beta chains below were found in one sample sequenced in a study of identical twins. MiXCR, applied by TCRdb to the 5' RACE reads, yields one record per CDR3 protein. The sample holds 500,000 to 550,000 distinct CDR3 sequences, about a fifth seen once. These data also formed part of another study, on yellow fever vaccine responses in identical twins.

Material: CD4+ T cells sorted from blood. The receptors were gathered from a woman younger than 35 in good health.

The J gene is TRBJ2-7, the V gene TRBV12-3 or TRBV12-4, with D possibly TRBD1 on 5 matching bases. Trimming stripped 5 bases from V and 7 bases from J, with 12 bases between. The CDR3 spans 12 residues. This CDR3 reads CASSPRVDEQYF. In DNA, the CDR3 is TGTGCCAGCAGTCCCAGGGTTGATGAGCAGTACTTC.

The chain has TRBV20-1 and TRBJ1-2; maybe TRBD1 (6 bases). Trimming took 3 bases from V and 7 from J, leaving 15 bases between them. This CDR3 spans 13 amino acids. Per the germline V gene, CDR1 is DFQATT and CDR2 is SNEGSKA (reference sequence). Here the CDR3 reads CSARPGGAVGYTF. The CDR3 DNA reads TGCAGTGCTAGGCCCGGGGGGGCAGTTGGCTACACCTTC.

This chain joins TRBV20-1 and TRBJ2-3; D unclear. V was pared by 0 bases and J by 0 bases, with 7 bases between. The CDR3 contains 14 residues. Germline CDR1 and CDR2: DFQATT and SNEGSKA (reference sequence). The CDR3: CSARDWASTDTQYF. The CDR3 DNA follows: TGCAGTGCTAGAGATTGGGCTAGCACAGATACGCAGTATTTT.

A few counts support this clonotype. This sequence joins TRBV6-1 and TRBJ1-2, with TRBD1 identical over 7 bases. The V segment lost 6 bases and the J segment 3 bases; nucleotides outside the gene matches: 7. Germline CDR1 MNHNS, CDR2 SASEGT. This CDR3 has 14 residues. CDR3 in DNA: TGTGCCAGCAGCGAGACAGGGCCATACTATGGCTACACCTTC. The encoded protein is CASSETGPYYGYTF.

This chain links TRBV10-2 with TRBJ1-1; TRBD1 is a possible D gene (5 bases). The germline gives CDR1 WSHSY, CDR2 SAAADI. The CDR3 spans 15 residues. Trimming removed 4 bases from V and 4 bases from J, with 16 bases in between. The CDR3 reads CASSGEGGAGTEAFF. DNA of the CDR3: TGCGCCAGCAGTGGTGAAGGAGGGGCGGGCACTGAAGCTTTCTTT.

CDR3 DNA sequence: TGTGCCAGCAGCTTAAGGGGACAGGGGTACGAGCAGTACTTC. It codes for CASSLRGQGYEQYF. V and J are TRBV7-3 and TRBJ2-7; 10 bases agree with TRBD1. The CDR3 is 14 residues long. Germline V gene data show CDR1 as SGHTA and CDR2 as FQGTGA. V dropped 1 base and J dropped 4; count of bases not matched to a gene: 1.

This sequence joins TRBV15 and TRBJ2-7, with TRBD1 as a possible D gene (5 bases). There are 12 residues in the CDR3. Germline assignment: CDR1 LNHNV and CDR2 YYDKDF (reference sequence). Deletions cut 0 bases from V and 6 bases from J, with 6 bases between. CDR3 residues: CATSRDRGEQYF. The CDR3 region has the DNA TGTGCCACCAGCAGAGATAGGGGCGAGCAGTACTTC.

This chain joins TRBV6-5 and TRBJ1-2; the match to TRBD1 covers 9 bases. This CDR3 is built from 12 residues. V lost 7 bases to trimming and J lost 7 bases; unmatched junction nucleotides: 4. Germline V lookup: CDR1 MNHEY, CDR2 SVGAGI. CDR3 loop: CASTRTGVGYTF. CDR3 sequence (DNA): TGTGCCAGCACCCGGACAGGGGTTGGCTACACCTTC.

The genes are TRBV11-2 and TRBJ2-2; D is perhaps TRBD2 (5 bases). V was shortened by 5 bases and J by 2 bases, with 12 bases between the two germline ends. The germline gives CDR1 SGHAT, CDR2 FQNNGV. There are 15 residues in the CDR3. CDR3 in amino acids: CASSTGRENTGELFF. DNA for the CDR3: TGTGCCAGCAGCACCGGACGGGAAAACACCGGGGAGCTGTTTTTT.

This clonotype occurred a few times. The DNA for the CDR3 is TGTGCCAGCAGCTGGACTATGTTAGAGACCCAGTACTTC. It specifies CASSWTMLETQYF. V usage is TRBV7-2 and J usage is TRBJ2-5; D may be TRBD2 (6 bases). From germline, CDR1 is SGHTA and CDR2 FQGNSA. V gave up 4 bases and J gave up 4 bases, with 10 bases separating them. There are 13 residues in the CDR3.

The CDR3 loop is CASSYGTGASYEQYF. The DNA of the CDR3 is TGTGCCAGCAGTTACGGTACGGGAGCCTCCTACGAGCAGTACTTC. The genes are TRBV6-5 and TRBJ2-7, with D possibly being TRBD2 (6 bases). CDR1 is MNHEY, CDR2 SVGAGI, per germline. There are 15 residues in the CDR3. The V end lost 2 bases, the J end lost 0 bases, and 11 bases lay between the germline ends.

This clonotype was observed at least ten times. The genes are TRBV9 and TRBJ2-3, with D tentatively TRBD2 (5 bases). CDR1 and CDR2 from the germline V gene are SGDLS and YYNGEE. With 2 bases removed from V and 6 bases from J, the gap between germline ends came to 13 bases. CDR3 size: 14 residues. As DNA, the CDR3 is TGTGCCAGCAGCGTTAGGCTGGCGGGTGATACGCAGTATTTT. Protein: CASSVRLAGDTQYF.